This T cell receptor beta chain originates from a study of T cells after posttransplantation cyclophosphamide. Regarding the study as a whole: TRB overlap between skin or GI tissue T cells and blood was limited. Later blood repertoires were often dominated by clones from the donor CD8+ memory compartment.

A marrow graft followed busulfan-fludarabine conditioning, with cyclophosphamide on days +3 and +4. Data came from immunoSEQ multiplex PCR; TCRdb stores just in-frame clones and leaves some out. The sample yields about 12,000 clones, without any singletons. From germline, CDR1 is SGHRS and CDR2 YFSETQ. Trimming removed 4 bases from V and 0 bases from J, with 17 bases in between. The CDR3 covers 17 residues. The sample holds many counts of this clone. The antigen remains unidentified. The receptor comes from a female patient between 40 and 55 years old who received an allogeneic stem cell transplant from a related donor, was CMV-positive, and had acute GVHD only. Some T cells here may be from the graft donor. The V call is TRBV5-1, the J call TRBJ2-1; maybe TRBD2 (6 bases). The sequenced sample was PBMCs, obtained after allogeneic stem cell transplant with posttransplant cyclophosphamide. The CDR3 loop is CASSPGLGLSSYNEQFF. CDR3 nucleotide sequence: TGCGCCAGCAGCCCGGGACTTGGGTTAAGCTCCTACAATGAGCAGTTCTTC.